This T cell receptor (beta chain) was documented in a study of blood T cell repertoires in COVID-19. The overall study: The analysed material was cDNA or gDNA that came from T cells, B-cell-depleted T cells, or PBMCs.

CDR3 size: 17 residues. V dropped 4 bases and J dropped 8; count of bases not matched to a gene: 14. Germline CDR1 is MNHEY and CDR2 is SMNVEV (reference sequence). In the study's own analysis: Amplification of reference gene primers provided the estimated nucleated cell counts. The method was immunoSEQ multiplex PCR; TCRdb's version includes in-frame clones alone and lacks a portion of them. That table gives V, J and clone size, and the DNA gave D and trimming. Counted here are 130,000 or so clones, approximately 90% occurring once; the ten biggest clones make up more than 4%. In this sample, this clone turned up once.

The specimen sequenced was peripheral blood. The chain combines TRBV27 with TRBJ2-2; 9 bases fit TRBD2. This receptor was taken from a man aged 40-55 years with acute or convalescent COVID-19. The CDR3 loop reads CASSSRLAETTTGELFF. The CDR3 region has the DNA TGTGCCAGCAGTTCAAGACTAGCGGAAACGACTACGGGGGAGCTGTTTTTT.